These 8 T cell receptor beta chains were sequenced from one sample in a study of blood T cell repertoires in COVID-19. Sequencing was performed with immunoSEQ multiplex PCR; in TCRdb, only in-frame clones are kept and a portion is missing. The sample gives tens of thousands of clones, over 80% of which show up once; over 15% is in the top ten. Sequences were obtained from peripheral blood. These receptors originate from a woman aged 80 or older with acute or convalescent COVID-19.

This clone was seen a single time. The chain combines TRBV11-2 with TRBJ2-3; 11 positions match TRBD2. This CDR3 is 16 amino acids long. CDR1 and CDR2 from the germline V gene are SGHAT and FQNNGV. Unmatched junction bases numbered 4, after V lost 3 bases and J lost 2 bases. This CDR3 reads CASSLRTSGFTDTQYF. CDR3 nucleotide sequence: TGTGCCAGCAGCTTGCGGACTAGCGGGTTCACAGATACGCAGTATTTT.

Only one count was recorded for this clone. At one of its ends the junction is not consistent with the germline gene, which may arise from a read error. V is TRBV5-8 and J is TRBJ1-2, with a weak D call TRBD1 (6 bases). The CDR3 consists of 12 residues. CDR1 is SGHTS and CDR2 is YDEGEE in the germline V gene. The DNA for the CDR3 is TGTGCCAGCAGCTTGGTAAATGGGGGCATGGCCTTC. This translates into CASSLVNGGMAF. Combining the CDR3 with reference TRBV5-8 and TRBJ1-2 gives the whole variable domain EAGVTQSPTHLIKTRGQQATLRCSPISGHTSVYWYQQALGLGLQFLLWYDEGEERNRGNFPPRFSGRQFPNYSSELNVNALELEDSALYLCASSLVNGGMAFGSGTRLTVV.

The V gene is TRBV5-1, the J gene TRBJ1-1; TRBD1 agrees at 9 bases. CDR3 length: 16 residues. Germline V CDR1 and CDR2: SGHRS, YFSETQ. The ends lost 4 bases at V and 0 bases at J; junction bases unmatched: 7. CDR3: CASSVTGTGLNTEAFF. CDR3 sequence (DNA): TGCGCCAGCAGCGTTACCGGGACAGGGCTGAACACTGAAGCTTTCTTT.

The chain combines TRBV27 with TRBJ2-1; possibly TRBD2 for D (5 bases). Germline V gene data show CDR1 as MNHEY and CDR2 as SMNVEV (reference sequence). V was cut by 4 bases and J by 12 bases, with 10 bases left in between. The CDR3 extends over 11 amino acids. The CDR3 protein is CASSSSSGQFF. In DNA, the CDR3 is TGTGCCAGCAGTTCTAGCAGTGGGCAGTTCTTC.

The V call is TRBV24-1, the J call TRBJ2-7; possible D gene TRBD1, 5 bases. Germline V gene data show CDR1 as KGHDR and CDR2 as SFDVKD. The CDR3 contains 16 residues. Trimming took 3 bases from V and 0 from J, leaving 14 bases between them. This CDR3 is CATSDPDRTSSYEQYF. The DNA for the CDR3 is TGTGCCACCAGTGATCCCGACAGAACGAGCTCCTACGAGCAGTACTTC.

In its sample, this clone was seen once. This rearrangement joins TRBV28 to TRBJ1-5; no reliable D call. Per the germline V gene, CDR1 is MDHEN and CDR2 is SYDVKM. This CDR3 comprises 12 residues. V gave up 8 bases and J gave up 4 bases, with 9 bases separating them. The CDR3: CASGGYNQPQHF. CDR3 nucleotides: TGTGCCAGCGGAGGTTATAATCAGCCCCAGCATTTT.

The chain couples TRBV19 to TRBJ2-3, with 11 bases identical to TRBD1. Germline CDR1 reads LNHDA; CDR2 reads SQIVND (reference sequence). There are 15 residues in the CDR3. Trimming at V came to 5 bases and at J to 6 bases, leaving 7 bases not matched to a gene. Here the CDR3 reads CASSPRDRGIDTQYF. CDR3 in DNA: TGTGCCAGTAGTCCCCGGGACAGGGGGATTGATACGCAGTATTTT.

V and J are TRBV15 and TRBJ1-1; D not resolved. CDR1 is LNHNV, CDR2 YYDKDF, per germline (reference sequence). The CDR3 has 15 residues. V was pared by 1 base and J by 1 base, with 10 bases between. The CDR3 sequence: CATSRGSGSNTEAFF. The CDR3 DNA is TGTGCCACCAGCAGAGGGTCAGGATCGAACACTGAAGCTTTCTTT.